One sample yielded the 23 T cell receptor beta chains listed below, sequenced in a study of Tregs in tolerant kidney transplant recipients. Related graft donors supplied nonmyeloablative bone marrow transplants, and mixed chimerism was transient. Generated by immunoSEQ multiplex PCR, the TCRdb table keeps only in-frame clones and is missing some. This sample has 40,000 to 50,000 clones, with roughly 87% found just once. The sequencing here drew on CD8+ T cells from blood (PBMCs), taken 12 months after the transplant. The receptors here all came from a human patient who received a combined kidney and bone marrow transplant. Among the T cells, some may be from the graft donor.

This rearrangement joins TRBV12-5 to TRBJ1-2; maybe TRBD1 (6 bases). The CDR3 runs 16 residues. V gave up 5 bases and J gave up 2 bases, with 18 bases separating them. Germline V gives CDR1 LGHNT, CDR2 FRNRAP. Written as DNA, the CDR3 is TGTGCTAGTGGTCACATCCAGGGGACGATGAACTATGGCTACACCTTC. As protein: CASGHIQGTMNYGYTF.

This sequence joins TRBV30 and TRBJ2-3; 7 bases are a match to TRBD2. V lost 0 bases to trimming and J lost 0 bases; unmatched junction nucleotides: 3. The CDR3 length is 15 residues. Germline-derived CDR1 and CDR2 are GTSNPN and SVGIG (reference sequence). The CDR3 is CAWSVLAASTDTQYF. CDR3 coding DNA: TGTGCCTGGAGTGTTCTAGCGGCTAGCACAGATACGCAGTATTTT.

The V gene is TRBV27, the J gene TRBJ2-7; 10 bases map to TRBD2. The germline V gene has CDR1 MNHEY and CDR2 SMNVEV (reference sequence). This CDR3 comprises 14 residues. Trimming removed 6 bases from V and 2 bases from J; junction bases left unmatched: 4. This CDR3 is CASRLAGNPYEQYF. The CDR3 region has the DNA TGTGCCAGCAGACTAGCGGGGAATCCCTACGAGCAGTACTTC.

CDR3 region: CASSLSNRGVLYTQYF. The CDR3 DNA is TGTGCCAGCAGCTTGTCTAACAGGGGCGTTCTTTATACGCAGTATTTT. The rearrangement joins TRBV7-6 to TRBJ2-3; 7 nucleotides line up with TRBD1. In germline, CDR1 is SGHVS, CDR2 FNYEAQ. This CDR3 is built from 16 residues. With 3 bases clipped from V and 7 bases from J, the junction kept 13 bases outside the gene matches.

The V gene is TRBV30, the J gene TRBJ1-1; 9 positions match TRBD1. The trim removed 5 bases at V and 5 bases at J, leaving 6 bases unmatched. This CDR3 is built from 13 residues. Looked up from germline, CDR1 is GTSNPN and CDR2 is SVGIG (reference sequence). Here the CDR3 DNA reads TGTGCCTGGGTAAGGACAGGGGTAACTGAAGCTTTCTTT. Translation: CAWVRTGVTEAFF.

This chain links TRBV2 with TRBJ2-1, with 9 nucleotides matching TRBD2. The length of the CDR3 is 17 residues. CDR1 and CDR2 (germline): SNHLY, FYNNEI. V lost 3 bases and J lost 3; bases outside the gene matches: 9. The CDR3 DNA is TGTGCCAGCAGTGACCCTCGGCTAGCGGGACTCTACAATGAGCAGTTCTTC. Its protein product is CASSDPRLAGLYNEQFF.

V usage is TRBV11-3 and J usage is TRBJ2-1, with TRBD1 matching 8 bases. The CDR3 has 15 residues. CDR1 and CDR2 from the germline V gene are SGHNT and YENEEA. Trimming took 1 base from V and 6 from J; bases not matched to a gene: 5. For the CDR3, the DNA is TGTGCCAGCAGCTTAGCTCGAGGGACAGGCAATGAGCAGTTCTTC. Residues: CASSLARGTGNEQFF.

This rearrangement joins TRBV20-1 to TRBJ2-3; D call uncertain. The germline V gene encodes CDR1 DFQATT and CDR2 SNEGSKA (reference sequence). The CDR3 contains 10 residues. V lost 6 bases, J lost 5 bases, and 6 bases lay in between. CDR3 in amino acids: CSAAGDTQYF. CDR3 nucleotides: TGCAGTGCGGCAGGAGATACGCAGTATTTT.

This chain joins TRBV4-3 and TRBJ2-7, with D maybe TRBD1 (5 bases). V lost 0 bases and J 2 bases, leaving 11 bases between the germline ends. The CDR3 runs to 15 residues. CDR1 is LGHNA, CDR2 YSLEER, per germline. CDR3 nucleotides: TGCGCCAGCAGCCAAGAACTGGGGCTTACCTACGAGCAGTACTTC. It translates to CASSQELGLTYEQYF.

J is TRBJ2-7 and V is TRBV9, with 7 positions matching TRBD1. This CDR3 region has 15 residues. Trimming took 3 bases from V and 3 from J; bases not matched to a gene: 9. Germline CDR1 SGDLS, CDR2 YYNGEE. The CDR3 spells CASSDNRDSDYEQYF. DNA of the CDR3: TGTGCCAGCAGCGACAACAGGGACAGTGACTACGAGCAGTACTTC.

In this sample, this clone turned up once. The chain combines TRBV5-6 with TRBJ2-2; no reliable D call. Trimming shortened V by 2 bases and J by 0 bases, and 5 bases separated the two germline ends. The length of the CDR3 is 14 residues. In germline, CDR1 is SGHDT, CDR2 YYEEEE. CDR3 sequence: CASSFLTNTGELFF. For the CDR3, the DNA is TGTGCCAGCAGCTTTCTAACGAACACCGGGGAGCTGTTTTTT.

The DNA for the CDR3 is TGTGCCAGCAGTTTAGGGACAGGGGCCCAACCCTTCCAAGAGACCCAGTACTTC. As protein: CASSLGTGAQPFQETQYF. The chain is built from TRBV28 and TRBJ2-5; 10 nucleotides match TRBD1. The germline gives CDR1 MDHEN, CDR2 SYDVKM. V lost 2 bases and J lost 1; bases outside the gene matches: 10. This CDR3 has 18 amino acids.

This clone appeared a single time. The chain joins TRBV2 to TRBJ2-7, with 7 bases lining up with TRBD1. Germline trimming cut 7 bases from V and 2 bases from J; bases unmatched to any gene: 14. The V gene's germline CDR1 is SNHLY and CDR2 FYNNEI. The CDR3 consists of 16 residues. The CDR3 region is CASISNRQGFAYEQYF. CDR3 DNA sequence: TGTGCCAGCATCTCCAACAGACAGGGTTTCGCCTACGAGCAGTACTTC.

This clone came up a few times. The gene calls are TRBV19 and TRBJ2-5, with no clear D. The J call may be in error: the DNA end matches TRBJ2-7 better. Germline assignment: CDR1 LNHDA and CDR2 SQIVND (reference sequence). The CDR3 is 14 amino acids. As DNA, the CDR3 is TGTGCCAGTAGTATGGTGCAGGCGCCCTACGAGCAGTACTTC. Translation gives CASSMVQAPYEQYF.

CDR3 residues: CASSVGQFGNEKLFF. The CDR3 DNA reads TGTGCCAGCAGCGTCGGACAGTTTGGTAATGAAAAACTGTTTTTT. V gene TRBV9 combines with J gene TRBJ1-4, with a possible D match to TRBD1 (6 bases). CDR3 length: 15 residues. CDR1 and CDR2 from the germline V gene are SGDLS and YYNGEE. Trimming took 2 bases from V and 4 from J, leaving 12 bases between them.

The V and J genes are TRBV29-1 and TRBJ2-7; a weak D match, TRBD1 (5 bases). This CDR3 has 13 amino acids. Germline CDR1 is SQVTM and CDR2 is ANQGSEA. Between the trimmed V and J ends, which lost 2 bases and 3 bases, there was a span of 11 bases. The CDR3 sequence: CSVEQGVRYEQYF. The CDR3 coding sequence is TGCAGCGTTGAACAGGGTGTCCGCTACGAGCAGTACTTC.

CDR3 coding DNA: TGTGCCACCGGAGAGGGACTAGCGGGAGGTGGTGAGCAGTTCTTC. Its protein product is CATGEGLAGGGEQFF. This sequence joins TRBV15 and TRBJ2-1; TRBD2 matches 15 bases. Germline CDR1 is LNHNV and CDR2 is YYDKDF (reference sequence). This CDR3 region has 15 residues. Trimming removed 8 bases from V and 9 bases from J; junction bases left unmatched: 8.

CDR3 nucleotide sequence: TGTGCCAGCAGCTTGGAGCTTGTTGGGGAGCTGTTTTTT. Its translation is CASSLELVGELFF. The chain has TRBV5-6 and TRBJ2-2, with D uncertain. Germline V gene data show CDR1 as SGHDT and CDR2 as YYEEEE. Trimming pared 0 bases from V and 8 bases from J, leaving 8 bases between. The CDR3 is 13 residues long.

The chain links TRBV7-9 to TRBJ2-7, with 7 bases identical to TRBD2. Germline CDR1 SEHNR, CDR2 FQNEAQ (reference sequence). The ends lost 0 bases at V and 3 bases at J; junction bases unmatched: 5. The CDR3 totals 15 residues. CDR3 protein: CASSLAGRAGYEQYF. CDR3 in DNA: TGTGCCAGCAGCTTAGCGGGGAGGGCCGGCTACGAGCAGTACTTC.

The chain couples TRBV7-9 to TRBJ2-7; D is perhaps TRBD2 (6 bases). Trimming removed 3 bases at V and 3 bases at J, with 12 bases between. Germline V gives CDR1 SEHNR, CDR2 FQNEAQ (reference sequence). The CDR3 has 14 residues. The CDR3 nucleotides read TGTGCCAGCAGCTTCGGGGACTCCGGCTACGAGCAGTACTTC. It yields the protein CASSFGDSGYEQYF. The full variable domain, completed using reference TRBV7-9 and TRBJ2-7, is DTGVSQNPRHKITKRGQNVTFRCDPISEHNRLYWYRQTLGQGPEFLTYFQNEAQLEKSRLLSDRFSAERPKGSFSTLEIQRTEQGDSAMYLCASSFGDSGYEQYFGPGTRLTVT.

The genes are TRBV4-1 and TRBJ2-1; perhaps TRBD2 as D (6 bases). The CDR3 covers 11 residues. CDR1 MGHRA and CDR2 YSYEKL come from the germline V gene. Trimming removed 8 bases at V and 14 bases at J, with 16 bases between. This CDR3 reads CASQRGREEFF. The CDR3 DNA reads as TGCGCCAGCCAGAGGGGTAGGGAGGAGTTCTTC.

V and J are TRBV7-9 and TRBJ1-1, with D perhaps matching TRBD1 (5 bases). This CDR3 contains 11 residues. V was clipped by 7 bases and J by 4 bases, with 7 bases between them. CDR1 SEHNR and CDR2 FQNEAQ come from the germline V gene (reference sequence). The CDR3 sequence: CASIGGTEAFF. Here the CDR3 DNA reads TGTGCCAGCATCGGGGGCACTGAAGCTTTCTTT.

The V gene is TRBV6-6, the J gene TRBJ2-1, with 9 nucleotides matching TRBD2. CDR1 and CDR2 (germline): MNHNY, SVGAGI (reference sequence). The junction had 9 bases not matched to a gene; V was cut back by 4 bases and J by 8 bases. The CDR3 is made up of 15 amino acids. CDR3 sequence reads: CASSSLRAGGDEQFF. CDR3 bases: TGTGCCAGCAGTTCACTCAGGGCGGGGGGGGATGAGCAGTTCTTC.